The sample holds a few counts of the clone carrying this T cell receptor (beta chain). This specimen comes from a study of blood T cell repertoires in COVID-19. Looking at the study overall: Researchers got acute and convalescent COVID-19 samples from the United States, Italy and Spain. Sources were T cells, B-cell-depleted T cells, or PBMCs; the material itself was cDNA or gDNA.

Original analysis: Estimation of nucleated cell counts relied on the amplification of reference gene primers. TCRdb's copy holds only in-frame clones and misses some; the assay was immunoSEQ multiplex PCR. V and J calls and clone size are as listed in that table; D and trimming were resolved from the DNA. This table has about 86,000 clones, more than 65% appearing once. The CDR3 contains 15 residues. The J segment lost 1 base and the V segment lost 5 bases, leaving 7 bases of the junction unmatched. From germline, CDR1 is MNHEY and CDR2 SVGEGT. The chain carries TRBV6-2 or TRBV6-3 and TRBJ1-1, with TRBD1 matching over 7 bases. Sequenced input: peripheral blood. The sequence derives from a man in his 70s with acute or convalescent COVID-19. DNA for the CDR3: TGTGCCAGCAGTCGCAGACAGGGTGGGAACACTGAAGCTTTCTTT. Translation gives CASSRRQGGNTEAFF.